Sequencing of this T cell receptor beta chain was carried out in a study of shared clonotypes between healthy human individuals. The protocol was immunoSEQ multiplex PCR, while the TCRdb copy is restricted to in-frame clones and leaves out a portion. The table lists approximately 620,000 clones, almost 97% of them singletons, with roughly 0.055% in the top ten. Trimming pared 6 bases from V and 1 base from J, leaving 14 bases between. The CDR3 covers 15 residues. Germline CDR1 SGHVS, CDR2 FQNEAQ. Sequencing was performed on naive CD4+ T cells sorted from blood. The subset denotes: CD45RA+ positively selected. The rearrangement uses TRBV7-8 and TRBJ2-3; D remains ambiguous. This clonotype was sampled from a woman aged 30 to 39 in good health. The CDR3 sequence is CASSYLLSGTDTQYF. The CDR3, as DNA: TGTGCCAGCAGTTACCTGCTAAGCGGCACAGATACGCAGTATTTT.